The T cell receptor (beta chain) described here comes from a study of cytomegalovirus exposure and HLA in healthy donors. General observations from the study: Most observed TCR sequences were rare, whereas some public TCRs were detected in many donors. A list of around 150 TCR beta chains associated with cytomegalovirus was given. First-cohort TCR clusters were later found to tend to co-occur in the 120 validation repertoires.

A remark on this clone: The antigen is not known.

Only in-frame clones appear in the TCRdb table, and some are missing; sequencing was by immunoSEQ multiplex PCR. This table holds approximately 150,000 clones, 90% to 95% found once. The donors were part of the validation cohort of 120 subjects. That cohort was separate from the first cohort, which comprised several hundred subjects. The CDR3 totals 20 residues. Trimming shortened V by 0 bases and J by 1 base, and 22 bases separated the two germline ends. Germline V lookup: CDR1 SGHRS, CDR2 YFSETQ. The sequencing sample was made of PBMCs. The rearrangement joins TRBV5-1 to TRBJ1-4, with D possibly being TRBD1 (6 bases). This sequence originates from a man aged 18-30 years in good health and CMV-seronegative. CDR3 DNA sequence: TGCGCCAGCAGCTTGGTAGGTGGGGGCAGGGGACAAGGAACTAATGAAAAACTGTTTTTT. This encodes CASSLVGGGRGQGTNEKLFF.